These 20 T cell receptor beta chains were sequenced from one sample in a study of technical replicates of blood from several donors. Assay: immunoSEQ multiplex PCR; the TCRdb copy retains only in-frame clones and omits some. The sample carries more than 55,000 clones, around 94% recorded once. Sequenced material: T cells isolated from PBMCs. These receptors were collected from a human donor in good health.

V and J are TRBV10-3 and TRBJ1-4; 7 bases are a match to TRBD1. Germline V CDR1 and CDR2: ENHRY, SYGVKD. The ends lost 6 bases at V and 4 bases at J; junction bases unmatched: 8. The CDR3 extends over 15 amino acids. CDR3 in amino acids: CAIRKTGTDNEKLFF. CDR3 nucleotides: TGTGCCATCAGGAAAACCGGGACAGATAATGAAAAACTGTTTTTT.

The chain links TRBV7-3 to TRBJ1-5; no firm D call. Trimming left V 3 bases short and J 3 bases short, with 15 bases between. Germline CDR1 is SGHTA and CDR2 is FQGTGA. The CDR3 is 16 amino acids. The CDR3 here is CASSFHMGGVNQPQHF. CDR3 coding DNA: TGTGCCAGCAGCTTCCACATGGGAGGAGTCAATCAGCCCCAGCATTTT.

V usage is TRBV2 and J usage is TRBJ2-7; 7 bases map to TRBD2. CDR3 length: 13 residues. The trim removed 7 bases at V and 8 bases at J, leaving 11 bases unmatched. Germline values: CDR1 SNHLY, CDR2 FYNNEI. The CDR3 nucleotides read TGTGCCAGCAAAAGGGACTACAAAGGGCAGCAGTACTTC. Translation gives CASKRDYKGQQYF.

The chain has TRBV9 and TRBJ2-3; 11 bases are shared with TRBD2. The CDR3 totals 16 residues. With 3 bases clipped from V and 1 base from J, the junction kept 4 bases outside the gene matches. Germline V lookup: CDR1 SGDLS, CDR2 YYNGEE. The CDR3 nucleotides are TGTGCCAGCAGCGGACTAGCGGGGTGGGGCACAGATACGCAGTATTTT. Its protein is CASSGLAGWGTDTQYF.

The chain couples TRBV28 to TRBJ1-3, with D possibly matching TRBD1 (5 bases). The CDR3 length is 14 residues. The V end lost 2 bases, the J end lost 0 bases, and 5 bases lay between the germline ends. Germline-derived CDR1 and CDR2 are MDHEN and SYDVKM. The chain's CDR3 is CASSLGHSGNTIYF. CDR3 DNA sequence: TGTGCCAGCAGTTTAGGACACTCTGGAAACACCATATATTTT.

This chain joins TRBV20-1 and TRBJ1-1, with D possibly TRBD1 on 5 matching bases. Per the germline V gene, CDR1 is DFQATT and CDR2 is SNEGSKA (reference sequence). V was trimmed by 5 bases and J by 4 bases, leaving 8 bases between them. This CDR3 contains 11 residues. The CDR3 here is CSARGGTEAFF. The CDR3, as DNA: TGCAGTGCTCGGGGGGGCACTGAAGCTTTCTTT.

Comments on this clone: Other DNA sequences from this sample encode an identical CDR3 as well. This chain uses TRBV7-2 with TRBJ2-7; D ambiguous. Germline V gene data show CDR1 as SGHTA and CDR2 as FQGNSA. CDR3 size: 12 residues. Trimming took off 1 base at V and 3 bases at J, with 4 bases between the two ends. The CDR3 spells CASSLDIYEQYF. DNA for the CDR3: TGTGCCAGCAGCTTAGATATCTACGAGCAGTACTTC.

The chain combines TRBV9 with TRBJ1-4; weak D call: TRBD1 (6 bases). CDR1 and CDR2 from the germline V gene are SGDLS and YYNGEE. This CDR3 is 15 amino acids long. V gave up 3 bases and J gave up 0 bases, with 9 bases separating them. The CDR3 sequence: CASSEGTSTNEKLFF. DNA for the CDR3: TGTGCCAGCAGCGAGGGGACATCAACTAATGAAAAACTGTTTTTT. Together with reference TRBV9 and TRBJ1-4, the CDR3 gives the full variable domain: DSGVTQTPKHLITATGQRVTLRCSPRSGDLSVYWYQQSLDQGLQFLIQYYNGEERAKGNILERFSAQQFPDLHSELNLSSLELGDSALYFCASSEGTSTNEKLFFGSGTQLSVL.

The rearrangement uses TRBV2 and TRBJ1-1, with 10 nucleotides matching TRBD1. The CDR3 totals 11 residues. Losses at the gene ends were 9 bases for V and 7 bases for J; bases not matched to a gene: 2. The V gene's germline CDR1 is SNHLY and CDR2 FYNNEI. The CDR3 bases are TGTGCCAGTAGGACAGGGGGTGAAGCTTTCTTT. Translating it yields CASRTGGEAFF. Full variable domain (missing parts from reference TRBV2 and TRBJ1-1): EPEVTQTPSHQVTQMGQEVILRCVPISNHLYFYWYRQILGQKVEFLVSFYNNEISEKSEIFDDQFSVERPDGSNFTLKIRSTKLEDSAMYFCASRTGGEAFFGQGTRLTVV.

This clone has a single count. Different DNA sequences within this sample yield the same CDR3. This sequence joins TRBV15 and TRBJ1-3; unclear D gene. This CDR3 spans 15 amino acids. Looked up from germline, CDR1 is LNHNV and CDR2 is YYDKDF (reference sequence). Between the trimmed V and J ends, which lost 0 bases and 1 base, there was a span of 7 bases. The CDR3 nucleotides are TGTGCCACCAGCAGAGATCGGGGATCTGGAAACACCATATATTTT. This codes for CATSRDRGSGNTIYF.

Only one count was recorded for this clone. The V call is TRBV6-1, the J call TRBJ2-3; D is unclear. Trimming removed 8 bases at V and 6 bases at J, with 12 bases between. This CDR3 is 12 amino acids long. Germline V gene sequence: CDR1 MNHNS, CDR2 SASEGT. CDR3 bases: TGTGCCAGCGTAAGTGGCCCGGATACGCAGTATTTT. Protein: CASVSGPDTQYF.

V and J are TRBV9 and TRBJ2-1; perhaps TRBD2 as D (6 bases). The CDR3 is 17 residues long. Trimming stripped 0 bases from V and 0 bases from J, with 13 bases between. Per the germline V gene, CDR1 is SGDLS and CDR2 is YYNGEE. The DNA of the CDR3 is TGTGCCAGCAGCGTAGTGGGGGGAAGGAGCTCCTACAATGAGCAGTTCTTC. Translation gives CASSVVGGRSSYNEQFF.

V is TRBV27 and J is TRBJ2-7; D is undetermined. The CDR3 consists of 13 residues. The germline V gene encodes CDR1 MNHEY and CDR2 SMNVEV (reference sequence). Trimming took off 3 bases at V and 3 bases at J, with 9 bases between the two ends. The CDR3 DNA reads TGTGCCAGCAGTTTTTCCCCGGGCTACGAGCAGTACTTC. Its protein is CASSFSPGYEQYF.

The CDR3 is CASSLVIGAEAFF. The CDR3 nucleotides read TGTGCCAGCAGCTTAGTAATAGGGGCTGAAGCTTTCTTT. This rearrangement joins TRBV7-2 to TRBJ1-1, with TRBD1 as a possible D gene (5 bases). V lost 1 base to trimming and J lost 6 bases, with 9 bases between them. The CDR3 sequence is 13 residues long. Germline-derived CDR1 and CDR2 are SGHTA and FQGNSA.

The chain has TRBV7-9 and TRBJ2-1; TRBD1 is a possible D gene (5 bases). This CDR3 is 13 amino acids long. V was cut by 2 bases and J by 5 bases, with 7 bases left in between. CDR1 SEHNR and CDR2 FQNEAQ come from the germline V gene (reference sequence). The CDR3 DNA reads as TGTGCCAGCAGCTTAACAGGAGACAATGAGCAGTTCTTC. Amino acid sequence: CASSLTGDNEQFF.

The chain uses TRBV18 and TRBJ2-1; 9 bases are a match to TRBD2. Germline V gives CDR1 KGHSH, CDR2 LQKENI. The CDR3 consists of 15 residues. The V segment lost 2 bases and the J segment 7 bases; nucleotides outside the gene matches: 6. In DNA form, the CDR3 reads TGTGCCAGCTCACCAATTAGCGGGAGTACAAATGAGCAGTTCTTC. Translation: CASSPISGSTNEQFF.

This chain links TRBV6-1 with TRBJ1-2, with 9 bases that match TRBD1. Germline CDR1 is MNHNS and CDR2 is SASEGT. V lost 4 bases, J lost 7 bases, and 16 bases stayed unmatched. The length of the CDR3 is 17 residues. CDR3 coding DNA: TGTGCCAGCAGTGTTGGGACAGGGCTTTCGAATACTGGTGGCTACACCTTC. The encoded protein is CASSVGTGLSNTGGYTF.

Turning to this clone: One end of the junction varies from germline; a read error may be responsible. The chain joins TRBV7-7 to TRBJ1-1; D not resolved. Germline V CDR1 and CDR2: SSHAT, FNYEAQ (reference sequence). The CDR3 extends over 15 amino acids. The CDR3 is CASRLNGEWDTEAFF. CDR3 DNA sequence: TGTGCTAGCAGACTTAACGGGGAGTGGGACACTGAAGCTTTCTTT.

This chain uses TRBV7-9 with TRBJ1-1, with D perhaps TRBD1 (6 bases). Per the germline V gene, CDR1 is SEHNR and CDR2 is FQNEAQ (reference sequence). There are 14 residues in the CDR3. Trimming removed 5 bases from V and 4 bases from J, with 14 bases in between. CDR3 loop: CASSPVLGGTEAFF. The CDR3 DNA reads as TGTGCCAGCAGCCCGGTTTTAGGGGGCACTGAAGCTTTCTTT.

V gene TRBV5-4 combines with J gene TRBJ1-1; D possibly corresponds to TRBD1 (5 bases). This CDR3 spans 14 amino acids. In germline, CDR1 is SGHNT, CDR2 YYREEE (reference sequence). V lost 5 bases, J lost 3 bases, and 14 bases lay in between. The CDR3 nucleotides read TGTGCCAGCAGTTCAGGGCGGAGGGACACTGAAGCTTTCTTT. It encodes CASSSGRRDTEAFF. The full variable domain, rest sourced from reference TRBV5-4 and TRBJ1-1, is ETGVTQSPTHLIKTRGQQVTLRCSSQSGHNTVSWYQQALGQGPQFIFQYYREEENGRGNFPPRFSGLQFPNYSSELNVNALELDDSALYLCASSSGRRDTEAFFGQGTRLTVV.